Following are 30 T cell receptor beta chains from one sample sequenced in a study of T cell responses to AZD1222 COVID-19 vaccine. Profiling relied on immunoSEQ multiplex PCR, and the TCRdb table lists in-frame clones only, not all of them. The sample lists some 120,000 clones; more than 80% were seen once. Material: peripheral blood, obtained on day 0 of AZD1222 vaccination. These receptors came from an adult in good health.

The V and J genes are TRBV3-1 (or the pseudogene TRBV3-2) and TRBJ1-5; D is perhaps TRBD1 (5 bases). This CDR3 comprises 13 residues. Trimming left V 0 bases short and J 6 bases short, with 6 bases between. Germline V gene data show CDR1 as LGHDT and CDR2 as YNNKEL (reference sequence). The CDR3 DNA follows: TGTGCCAGCAGCCAAGATAGGGGTCAGCCCCAGCATTTT. The encoded protein is CASSQDRGQPQHF.

V and J are TRBV10-3 and TRBJ2-5; D call uncertain. The V end was cut by 4 bases, the J end by 2 bases, with 8 bases between. The CDR3 runs to 13 residues. Germline V lookup: CDR1 ENHRY, CDR2 SYGVKD. The CDR3 region is CAISGAVQETQYF. As DNA, the CDR3 is TGTGCCATCAGTGGGGCAGTTCAAGAGACCCAGTACTTC.

This clone was observed a few times. This chain joins TRBV7-3 and TRBJ2-3; perhaps TRBD1 as D (6 bases). V was clipped by 5 bases and J by 4 bases, with 19 bases between them. The germline V gene encodes CDR1 SGHTA and CDR2 FQGTGA. The CDR3 contains 16 residues. The CDR3 here is CASSQIGGPSPDTQYF. The DNA of the CDR3 is TGTGCCAGCAGCCAAATAGGGGGTCCTAGCCCAGATACGCAGTATTTT.

This rearrangement joins TRBV19 to TRBJ2-2; TRBD1 might be the D (6 bases). The CDR3 has 16 amino acids. The V end lost 8 bases, the J end lost 4 bases, and 20 bases lay between the germline ends. The germline V gene has CDR1 LNHDA and CDR2 SQIVND (reference sequence). This chain's CDR3 is CASHHRVNSRTGELFF. DNA for the CDR3: TGTGCCAGTCACCACAGGGTAAACTCCCGCACCGGGGAGCTGTTTTTT. Together with reference TRBV19 and TRBJ2-2, the CDR3 gives the full variable domain: DGGITQSPKYLFRKEGQNVTLSCEQNLNHDAMYWYRQDPGQGLRLIYYSQIVNDFQKGDIAEGYSVSREKKESFPLTVTSAQKNPTAFYLCASHHRVNSRTGELFFGEGSRLTVL.

This chain links TRBV10-3 with TRBJ2-5; 7 nucleotides agree with TRBD1. This CDR3 spans 16 amino acids. V was pared by 3 bases and J by 3 bases, with 10 bases of the junction left unmatched. In germline, CDR1 is ENHRY, CDR2 SYGVKD. The CDR3, as DNA: TGTGCCATCAGTGACCTGGGGACAGACAACGAAGAGACCCAGTACTTC. This translates into CAISDLGTDNEETQYF.

This chain joins TRBV9 and TRBJ2-2, with D hard to call. V was shortened by 1 base and J by 4 bases, with 11 bases between the two germline ends. Germline CDR1 reads SGDLS; CDR2 reads YYNGEE. The CDR3 length is 15 residues. The CDR3 DNA sequence: TGTGCCAGCAGCGTACAGGAAGGGTTCACCGGGGAGCTGTTTTTT. It is translated as CASSVQEGFTGELFF.

The chain carries TRBV19 and TRBJ1-2, with D possibly matching TRBD1 (6 bases). Trimming removed 6 bases at V and 3 bases at J, with 14 bases between. Germline CDR1 reads LNHDA; CDR2 reads SQIVND (reference sequence). The length of the CDR3 is 14 residues. As DNA, the CDR3 is TGTGCCAGTAGGGGGGACATTCCCCACTATGGCTACACCTTC. Amino acid sequence: CASRGDIPHYGYTF. Together with reference TRBV19 and TRBJ1-2, the CDR3 gives the full variable domain: DGGITQSPKYLFRKEGQNVTLSCEQNLNHDAMYWYRQDPGQGLRLIYYSQIVNDFQKGDIAEGYSVSREKKESFPLTVTSAQKNPTAFYLCASRGDIPHYGYTFGSGTRLTVV.

This clone was observed a few times. This chain uses TRBV27 with TRBJ2-3, with 11 bases that match TRBD2. CDR3 length: 15 amino acids. CDR1 and CDR2 (germline): MNHEY, SMNVEV (reference sequence). Unmatched junction bases numbered 8, after V lost 6 bases and J lost 6 bases. Here the CDR3 reads CASSRLAGPMDTQYF. CDR3 DNA: TGTGCCAGCAGCCGACTAGCGGGGCCCATGGATACGCAGTATTTT.

The sample holds a few counts of this clone. The rearrangement links TRBV30 to TRBJ2-7; 12 bases align to TRBD2. Germline lookup yields CDR1 GTSNPN and CDR2 SVGIG (reference sequence). V gave up 2 bases and J gave up 1 base; unmatched junction bases: 3. The CDR3 contains 15 residues. CDR3 bases: TGTGCCTGGAGTAATGGACTAGCGGGATCCTACGAGCAGTACTTC. Its translation: CAWSNGLAGSYEQYF.

The chain couples TRBV5-1 to TRBJ2-5; 9 positions agree with TRBD1. Germline values: CDR1 SGHRS, CDR2 YFSETQ. The length of the CDR3 is 15 residues. Unmatched junction bases numbered 5, after V lost 3 bases and J lost 2 bases. The DNA of the CDR3 is TGCGCCAGCAGCTATTGGGACAGGGAGCAAGAGACCCAGTACTTC. Its protein is CASSYWDREQETQYF.

The chain uses TRBV5-1 and TRBJ2-1; 10 positions agree with TRBD2. This CDR3 comprises 13 residues. Trimming took 6 bases from V and 10 from J; bases not matched to a gene: 7. CDR1 SGHRS and CDR2 YFSETQ come from the germline V gene. CDR3 residues: CASTEREGREQFF. The CDR3 DNA sequence: TGCGCCAGCACCGAGCGGGAGGGTAGAGAGCAGTTCTTC.

V gene TRBV19 combines with J gene TRBJ2-7, with 8 bases matching TRBD2. The V gene's germline CDR1 is LNHDA and CDR2 SQIVND (reference sequence). CDR3 size: 15 residues. Trimming at V came to 0 bases and at J to 3 bases, leaving 4 bases not matched to a gene. Here the CDR3 DNA reads TGTGCCAGTAGTATAGACAGCGGGAGTGGCTACGAGCAGTACTTC. Its translation: CASSIDSGSGYEQYF.

This clone was found once. This chain uses TRBV5-8 with TRBJ2-3, with D possibly matching TRBD2 (6 bases). CDR3 length: 13 residues. Germline V gene lookup returns CDR1 SGHTS and CDR2 YDEGEE. The V and J ends lost 3 bases and 4 bases respectively, with 9 bases between them. CDR3 bases: TGTGCCAGCAGCTACCGGGGGTCAGATACGCAGTATTTT. The encoded protein is CASSYRGSDTQYF.

The chain combines TRBV25-1 with TRBJ2-3, with D perhaps TRBD1 (6 bases). V was trimmed by 6 bases and J by 1 base, leaving 11 bases between them. The V gene's germline CDR1 is MGHDK and CDR2 SYGVNS. This CDR3 contains 14 residues. The CDR3 DNA reads as TGTGCCAGCAGGGACAGTGCCGGCACAGATACGCAGTATTTT. This gives the protein CASRDSAGTDTQYF.

The chain combines TRBV13 with TRBJ1-1; D unclear. V shed 0 bases and J shed 1 base, with 3 bases lying between them. CDR1 and CDR2 from the germline V gene are PRHDT and FYEKMQ (reference sequence). This CDR3 contains 13 residues. CDR3 amino acids: CASSLGGNTEAFF. As DNA, the CDR3 is TGTGCCAGCAGCTTAGGCGGGAACACTGAAGCTTTCTTT. Filled out from reference TRBV13 and TRBJ1-1, the complete variable domain reads AAGVIQSPRHLIKEKRETATLKCYPIPRHDTVYWYQQGPGQDPQFLISFYEKMQSDKGSIPDRFSAQQFSDYHSELNMSSLELGDSALYFCASSLGGNTEAFFGQGTRLTVV.

This clone was seen only once. The chain joins TRBV6-2 or TRBV6-3 to TRBJ2-1; 9 bases are shared with TRBD2. The CDR3 spans 17 residues. V shed 5 bases and J 8 bases; nucleotides not matched to a gene: 16. The germline V gene has CDR1 MNHEY and CDR2 SVGEGT. CDR3: CASSGGTSSGPIDEQFF. The CDR3 bases are TGTGCCAGCAGTGGGGGGACTAGCTCCGGCCCCATAGATGAGCAGTTCTTC.

The gene calls are TRBV24-1 and TRBJ2-1, with D possibly being TRBD1 (6 bases). The germline V gene encodes CDR1 KGHDR and CDR2 SFDVKD. The V gene lost 5 bases and the J gene lost 0 bases, with 13 bases spanning the gap. There are 16 residues in the CDR3. CDR3 in amino acids: CATSAQGALSYNEQFF. The CDR3 DNA follows: TGTGCCACCAGTGCACAGGGTGCTCTCTCCTACAATGAGCAGTTCTTC.

The CDR3 DNA is TGTGCCAGCAGTCTCAGCGGGAGTATCGATGAGCAGTTCTTC. Protein: CASSLSGSIDEQFF. The rearrangement uses TRBV28 and TRBJ2-1; TRBD2 matches 8 bases. Unmatched junction bases numbered 8, after V lost 5 bases and J lost 8 bases. This CDR3 contains 14 residues. Germline values: CDR1 MDHEN, CDR2 SYDVKM.

The V and J genes are TRBV5-1 and TRBJ2-5, with D perhaps matching TRBD1 (5 bases). This CDR3 is 13 amino acids long. Germline V gene sequence: CDR1 SGHRS, CDR2 YFSETQ. V lost 4 bases to trimming and J lost 5 bases, with 12 bases between them. The CDR3 reads CASSPRQTETQYF. The DNA for the CDR3 is TGCGCCAGCAGCCCACGACAGACGGAGACCCAGTACTTC.

The chain carries TRBV28 and TRBJ2-7; 9 bases line up with TRBD1. The germline gives CDR1 MDHEN, CDR2 SYDVKM. J lost 3 bases, V lost 5 bases, and 8 bases had no gene match. The CDR3 contains 15 residues. The CDR3 spells CASSPPGTGIYEQYF. In DNA, the CDR3 is TGTGCCAGCAGTCCGCCCGGGACAGGGATCTACGAGCAGTACTTC.

The chain employs TRBV10-3 and TRBJ1-5; D perhaps matches TRBD1 (5 bases). The CDR3 has 14 amino acids. CDR1 and CDR2 (germline): ENHRY, SYGVKD. V was pared by 6 bases and J by 4 bases, with 13 bases between. For the CDR3, the DNA is TGTGCCATCAGCCCAACAGGAGAGAATCAGCCCCAGCATTTT. Translated: CAISPTGENQPQHF.

The V call is TRBV7-9, the J call TRBJ2-7; 8 bases fit TRBD1. The germline V gene encodes CDR1 SEHNR and CDR2 FQNEAQ (reference sequence). The CDR3 covers 15 residues. V was clipped by 5 bases and J by 1 base; unmatched bases: 7. In DNA form, the CDR3 reads TGTGCCAGCAGCGCCCGGGACAGGCATTCCTACGAGCAGTACTTC. It translates to CASSARDRHSYEQYF.

The chain combines TRBV5-6 with TRBJ1-1, with TRBD1 identical over 11 bases. From germline, CDR1 is SGHDT and CDR2 YYEEEE. V was clipped by 5 bases and J by 3 bases; unmatched bases: 18. CDR3 size: 19 residues. The CDR3 loop is CASRNSFRDRGAWDTEAFF. The CDR3 DNA reads TGTGCCAGCAGAAACTCCTTCAGGGACAGGGGGGCTTGGGACACTGAAGCTTTCTTT.

The gene calls are TRBV3-1 (or the pseudogene TRBV3-2) and TRBJ2-1; D unresolved. The CDR3 is made up of 15 amino acids. Trimming cost V 0 bases and J 5 bases, with 11 bases left between them. Germline CDR1 and CDR2: LGHDT and YNNKEL (reference sequence). CDR3 in amino acids: CASSQDLGSHNEQFF. DNA for the CDR3: TGTGCCAGCAGCCAAGATTTAGGCAGCCACAATGAGCAGTTCTTC.

A single count supports this clone. CDR3 residues: CANPGAANTGELFF. The CDR3 DNA reads as TGTGCCAACCCCGGGGCCGCGAACACCGGGGAGCTGTTTTTT. The V gene is TRBV30, the J gene TRBJ2-2; tentatively, D is TRBD1 or TRBD2 (5 bases each). Between the trimmed V and J ends, which lost 8 bases and 0 bases, there was a span of 13 bases. CDR3 size: 14 residues. Per the germline V gene, CDR1 is GTSNPN and CDR2 is SVGIG (reference sequence).

The J gene is TRBJ1-1, the V gene TRBV7-9; D call uncertain. The CDR3 extends over 14 amino acids. Germline CDR1 SEHNR, CDR2 FQNEAQ (reference sequence). Trimming took 2 bases from V and 6 from J, leaving 13 bases between them. CDR3 in amino acids: CASSLFRPAAEAFF. DNA for the CDR3: TGTGCCAGCAGCTTATTTCGGCCCGCGGCTGAAGCTTTCTTT.

The rearrangement joins TRBV9 to TRBJ1-2; 9 nucleotides line up with TRBD1. Germline V gene data show CDR1 as SGDLS and CDR2 as YYNGEE. J gave up 9 bases and V 7 bases, and 1 base lay outside the gene matches. The CDR3 covers 10 residues. The CDR3 nucleotides are TGTGCCAGCGGGACAGGGAGCTACACCTTC. Translated, it gives CASGTGSYTF. The complete variable domain, with remaining parts taken from reference TRBV9 and TRBJ1-2, reads DSGVTQTPKHLITATGQRVTLRCSPRSGDLSVYWYQQSLDQGLQFLIQYYNGEERAKGNILERFSAQQFPDLHSELNLSSLELGDSALYFCASGTGSYTFGSGTRLTVV.

CDR3 DNA sequence: TGTGCCAGCAGCTTAGTATCCGGACTAGCGGATTACGAGCAGTACTTC. It codes for CASSLVSGLADYEQYF. The J gene is TRBJ2-7, the V gene TRBV7-9; 10 bases match TRBD2. Per germline, CDR1 SEHNR and CDR2 FQNEAQ (reference sequence). With 1 base clipped from V and 4 bases from J, the junction kept 7 bases outside the gene matches. There are 16 residues in the CDR3. The full variable domain, in which reference TRBV7-9 and TRBJ2-7 provide the parts outside the CDR3, is DTGVSQNPRHKITKRGQNVTFRCDPISEHNRLYWYRQTLGQGPEFLTYFQNEAQLEKSRLLSDRFSAERPKGSFSTLEIQRTEQGDSAMYLCASSLVSGLADYEQYFGPGTRLTVT.

CDR3 amino acids: CASTSRYNEQFF. In nucleotides, the CDR3 is TGTGCCAGCACGAGCAGATACAATGAGCAGTTCTTC. The J gene is TRBJ2-1, the V gene TRBV27; D gene uncertain. V lost 7 bases and J 4 bases, leaving 8 bases between the germline ends. The germline gives CDR1 MNHEY, CDR2 SMNVEV (reference sequence). The CDR3 runs to 12 residues.

The V and J genes are TRBV19 and TRBJ2-7, with 9 bases aligning to TRBD2. The V and J ends lost 5 bases and 5 bases, in that order; junction bases with no gene match: 7. CDR3 size: 14 residues. Germline V lookup: CDR1 LNHDA, CDR2 SQIVND (reference sequence). The CDR3 DNA is TGTGCCAGTAGTCATAGCGGGAGCTACCACGAGCAGTACTTC. Translating it yields CASSHSGSYHEQYF.